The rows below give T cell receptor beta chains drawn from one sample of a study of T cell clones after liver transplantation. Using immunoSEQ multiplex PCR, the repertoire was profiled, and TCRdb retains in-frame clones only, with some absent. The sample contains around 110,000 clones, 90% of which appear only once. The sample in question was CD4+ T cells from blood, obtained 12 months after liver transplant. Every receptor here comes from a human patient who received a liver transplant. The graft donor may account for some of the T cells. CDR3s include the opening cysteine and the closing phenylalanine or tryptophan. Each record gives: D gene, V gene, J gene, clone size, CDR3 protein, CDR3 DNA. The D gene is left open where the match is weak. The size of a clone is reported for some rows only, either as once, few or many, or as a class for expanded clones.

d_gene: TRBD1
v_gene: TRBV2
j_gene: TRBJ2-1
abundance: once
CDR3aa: CASSQTRQGNEQFF
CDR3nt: TGTGCCAGCAGCCAGACACGACAGGGGAATGAGCAGTTCTTC

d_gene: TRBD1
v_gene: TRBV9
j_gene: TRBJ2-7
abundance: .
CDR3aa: CASSVSGTGGGEQYF
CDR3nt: TGTGCCAGCAGCGTATCCGGGACAGGGGGCGGCGAGCAGTACTTC

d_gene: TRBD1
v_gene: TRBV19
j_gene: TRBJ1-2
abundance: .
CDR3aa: CASSPTGGFFVLDGYTF
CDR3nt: TGTGCCAGTAGTCCTACAGGGGGCTTCTTTGTTTTGGATGGCTACACCTTC

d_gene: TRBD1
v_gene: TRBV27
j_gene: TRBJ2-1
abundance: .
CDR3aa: CASSFVGQGKGNEQFF
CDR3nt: TGTGCCAGCAGTTTCGTGGGACAGGGGAAGGGCAATGAGCAGTTCTTC

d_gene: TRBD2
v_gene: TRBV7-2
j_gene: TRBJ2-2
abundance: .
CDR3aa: CASSPGLANTGELFF
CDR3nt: TGTGCCAGCAGCCCGGGACTAGCGAACACCGGGGAGCTGTTTTTT

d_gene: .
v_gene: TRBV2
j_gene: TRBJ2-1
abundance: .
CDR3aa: CASSPGTLSYNEQFF
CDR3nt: TGTGCCAGCAGCCCCGGGACACTCTCCTACAATGAGCAGTTCTTC

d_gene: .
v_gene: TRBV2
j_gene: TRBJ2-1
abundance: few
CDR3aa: CASRPTGFSYNEQFF
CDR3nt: TGTGCCAGCAGGCCAACAGGGTTCTCCTACAATGAGCAGTTCTTC

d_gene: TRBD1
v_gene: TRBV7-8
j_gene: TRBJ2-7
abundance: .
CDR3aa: CASIPLWRQGVYEQYF
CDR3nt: TGTGCCAGCATCCCCCTCTGGAGACAGGGTGTATACGAGCAGTACTTC

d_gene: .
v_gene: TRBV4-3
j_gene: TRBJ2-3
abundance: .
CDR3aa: CASSQGGGDTQYF
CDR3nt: TGCGCCAGCAGCCAGGGTGGAGGTGATACGCAGTATTTT

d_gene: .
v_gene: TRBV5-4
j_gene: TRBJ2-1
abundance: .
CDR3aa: CASSPNIVSYNEQFF
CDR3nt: TGTGCCAGCAGCCCAAATATCGTCTCCTACAATGAGCAGTTCTTC

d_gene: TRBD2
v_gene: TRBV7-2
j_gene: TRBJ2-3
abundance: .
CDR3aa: CASRLTSGTTDTQYF
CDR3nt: TGTGCCAGCAGGCTCACTAGCGGGACTACAGATACGCAGTATTTT

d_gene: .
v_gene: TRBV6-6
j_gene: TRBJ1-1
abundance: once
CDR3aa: CASEEAGTEAFF
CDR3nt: TGTGCCAGCGAAGAAGCTGGGACTGAAGCTTTCTTT

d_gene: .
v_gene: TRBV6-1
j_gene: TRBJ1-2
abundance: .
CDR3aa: CASSGTGVADGYTF
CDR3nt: TGTGCCAGCAGTGGGACGGGCGTCGCGGATGGCTACACCTTC

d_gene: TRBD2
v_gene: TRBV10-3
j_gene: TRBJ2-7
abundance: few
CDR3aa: CAISRGGERLEQYF
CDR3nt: TGTGCCATCAGTCGGGGGGGGGAGCGGCTCGAGCAGTACTTC

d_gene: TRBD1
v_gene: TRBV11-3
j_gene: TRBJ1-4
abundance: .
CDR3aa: CASSLGRTGSNEKLFF
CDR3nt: TGTGCCAGCAGCTTAGGCCGGACAGGGTCTAATGAAAAACTGTTTTTT

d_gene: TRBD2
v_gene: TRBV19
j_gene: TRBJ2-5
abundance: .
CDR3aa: CASNFGGGETQYF
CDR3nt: TGTGCCAGTAATTTCGGCGGGGGAGAGACCCAGTACTTC

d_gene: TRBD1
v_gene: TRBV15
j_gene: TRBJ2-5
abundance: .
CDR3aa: CATSRSTGTGEETQYF
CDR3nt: TGTGCCACCAGCAGATCAACTGGGACAGGGGAAGAGACCCAGTACTTC

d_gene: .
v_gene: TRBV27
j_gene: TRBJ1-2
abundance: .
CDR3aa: CASSFSGRDGYTF
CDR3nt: TGTGCCAGCAGTTTCTCAGGGAGAGATGGCTACACCTTC

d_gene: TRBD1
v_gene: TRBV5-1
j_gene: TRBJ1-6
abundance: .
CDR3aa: CASSLGTVRDSPLHF
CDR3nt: TGCGCCAGCAGCTTAGGGACAGTGAGGGATTCACCCCTCCACTTT

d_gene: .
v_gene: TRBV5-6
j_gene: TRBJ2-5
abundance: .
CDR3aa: CASSLFIAPETQYF
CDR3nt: TGTGCCAGCAGCTTATTTATAGCCCCAGAGACCCAGTACTTC

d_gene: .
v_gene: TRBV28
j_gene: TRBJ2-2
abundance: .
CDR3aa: CASSSDRGTSAPGPTGELFF
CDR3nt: TGTGCCAGCAGTTCCGACAGGGGGACTAGCGCCCCGGGTCCGACCGGGGAGCTGTTTTTT

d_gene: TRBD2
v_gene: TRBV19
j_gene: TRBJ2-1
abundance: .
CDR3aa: CASSNNPGLAVYNEQFF
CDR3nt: TGTGCCAGTAGCAACAACCCGGGACTAGCGGTCTACAATGAGCAGTTCTTC

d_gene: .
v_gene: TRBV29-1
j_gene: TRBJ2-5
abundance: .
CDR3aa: CSVEDSVPGPETQYF
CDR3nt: TGCAGCGTTGAAGATTCGGTCCCAGGGCCAGAGACCCAGTACTTC

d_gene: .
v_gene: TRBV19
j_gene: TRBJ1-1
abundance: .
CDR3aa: CASTPSGGRAFF
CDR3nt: TGTGCCAGTACACCTTCGGGGGGGCGGGCTTTCTTT

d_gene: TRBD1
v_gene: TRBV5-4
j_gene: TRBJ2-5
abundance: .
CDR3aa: CASSSGGETQYF
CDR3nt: TGTGCCAGCAGCTCAGGGGGAGAGACCCAGTACTTC

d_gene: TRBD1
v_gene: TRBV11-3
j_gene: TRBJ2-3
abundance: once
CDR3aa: CASSLNAAGGFTDTQYF
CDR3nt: TGTGCCAGCAGCTTAAACGCGGCAGGGGGTTTCACAGATACGCAGTATTTT

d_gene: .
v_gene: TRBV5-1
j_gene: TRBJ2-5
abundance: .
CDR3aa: CASSLDPSSQETQYF
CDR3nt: TGCGCCAGCAGCTTGGATCCTAGCAGCCAAGAGACCCAGTACTTC

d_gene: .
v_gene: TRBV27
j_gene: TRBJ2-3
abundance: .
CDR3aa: CASKVGVIEDTQYF
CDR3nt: TGTGCCAGCAAAGTCGGGGTAATCGAAGATACGCAGTATTTT

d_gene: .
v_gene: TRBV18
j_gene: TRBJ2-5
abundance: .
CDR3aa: CASSPSQETQYF
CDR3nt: TGTGCCAGCTCACCGAGCCAAGAGACCCAGTACTTC

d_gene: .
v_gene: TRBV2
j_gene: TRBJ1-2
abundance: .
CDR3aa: CASSENRGYTF
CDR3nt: TGTGCCAGCAGTGAAAACAGGGGCTACACCTTC

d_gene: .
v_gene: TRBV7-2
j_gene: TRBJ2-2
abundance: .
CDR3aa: CASSLVRGATGELFF
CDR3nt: TGTGCCAGCAGCTTAGTTCGGGGGGCCACCGGGGAGCTGTTTTTT

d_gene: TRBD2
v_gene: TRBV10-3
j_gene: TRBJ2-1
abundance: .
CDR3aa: CAISVGAGGAEQFF
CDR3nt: TGTGCCATCAGTGTGGGAGCGGGAGGGGCTGAGCAGTTCTTC

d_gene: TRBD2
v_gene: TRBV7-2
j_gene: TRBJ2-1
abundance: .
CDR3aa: CASSAGLAYNEQFF
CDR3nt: TGTGCCAGCAGCGCGGGACTAGCCTACAATGAGCAGTTCTTC

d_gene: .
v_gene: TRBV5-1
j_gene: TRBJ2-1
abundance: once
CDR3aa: CASSLASEGEQFF
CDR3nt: TGCGCCAGCAGCTTGGCCAGTGAAGGTGAGCAGTTCTTC

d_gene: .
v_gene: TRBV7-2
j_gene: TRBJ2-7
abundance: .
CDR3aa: CASSASAGQGLYEQYF
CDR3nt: TGTGCCAGCAGCGCCTCCGCAGGGCAGGGCCTCTACGAGCAGTACTTC

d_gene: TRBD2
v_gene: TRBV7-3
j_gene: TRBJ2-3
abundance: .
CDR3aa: CASSPGLAQDTQYF
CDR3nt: TGTGCCAGCAGCCCGGGACTAGCGCAAGATACGCAGTATTTT

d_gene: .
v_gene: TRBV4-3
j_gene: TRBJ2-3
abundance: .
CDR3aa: CASSQDRLRTSPRTDTQYF
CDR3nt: TGCGCCAGCAGCCAAGATCGACTCCGGACAAGTCCACGCACAGATACGCAGTATTTT

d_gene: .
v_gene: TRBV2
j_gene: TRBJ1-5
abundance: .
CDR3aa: CASSEAFRGRTAWDQPQHF
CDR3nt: TGTGCCAGCAGTGAAGCGTTCCGGGGACGGACAGCGTGGGATCAGCCCCAGCATTTT

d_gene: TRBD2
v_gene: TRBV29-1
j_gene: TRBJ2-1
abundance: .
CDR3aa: CSAGTSGSSYNEQFF
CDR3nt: TGCAGCGCTGGCACTAGCGGGAGCTCCTACAATGAGCAGTTCTTC

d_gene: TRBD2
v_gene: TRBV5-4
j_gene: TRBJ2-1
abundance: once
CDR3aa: CASSVGLATGNEQFF
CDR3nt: TGTGCCAGCAGCGTGGGACTAGCTACCGGGAATGAGCAGTTCTTC

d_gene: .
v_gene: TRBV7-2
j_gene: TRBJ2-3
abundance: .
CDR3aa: CASSLMLAQSTDTQYF
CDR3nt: TGTGCCAGCAGCTTAATGCTAGCCCAAAGCACAGATACGCAGTATTTT

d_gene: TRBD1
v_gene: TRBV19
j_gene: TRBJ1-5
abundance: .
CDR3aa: CASSDRGGQPQHF
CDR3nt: TGTGCCAGTAGCGACAGGGGAGGTCAGCCCCAGCATTTT

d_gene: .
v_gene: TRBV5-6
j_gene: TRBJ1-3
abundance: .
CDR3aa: CASSLWTQRFHGNTIYF
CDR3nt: TGTGCCAGCAGCTTATGGACTCAACGATTTCATGGAAACACCATATATTTT

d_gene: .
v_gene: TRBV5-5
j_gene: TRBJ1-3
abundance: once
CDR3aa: CASSLSSGNTIYF
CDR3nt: TGTGCCAGCAGCTTGAGCTCTGGAAACACCATATATTTT

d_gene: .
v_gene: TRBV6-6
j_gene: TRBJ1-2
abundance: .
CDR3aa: CASSPGQNYGYTF
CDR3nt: TGTGCCAGCAGCCCCGGACAAAACTATGGCTACACCTTC

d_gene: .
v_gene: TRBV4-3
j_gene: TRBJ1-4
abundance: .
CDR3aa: CASSRKAWGGGEKLFF
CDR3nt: TGCGCCAGCAGCCGGAAAGCTTGGGGGGGAGGGGAAAAACTGTTTTTT

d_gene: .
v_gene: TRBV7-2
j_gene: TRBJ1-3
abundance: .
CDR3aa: CASSLQGTSGNTIYF
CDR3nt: TGTGCCAGCAGCCTACAGGGAACGTCTGGAAACACCATATATTTT

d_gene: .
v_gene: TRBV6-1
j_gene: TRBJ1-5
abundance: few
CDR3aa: CASSEGSNQPQHF
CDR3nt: TGTGCCAGCAGTGAAGGCAGCAATCAGCCCCAGCATTTT

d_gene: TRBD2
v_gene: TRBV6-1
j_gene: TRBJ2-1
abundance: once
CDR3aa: CASSGAGASYNEQFF
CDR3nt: TGTGCCAGCAGTGGAGCGGGAGCAAGTTACAATGAGCAGTTCTTC

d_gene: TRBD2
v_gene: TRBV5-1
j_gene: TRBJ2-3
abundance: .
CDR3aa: CASSLGSGRTSTDTQYF
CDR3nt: TGCGCCAGCAGCTTGGGGAGCGGGAGAACTAGCACAGATACGCAGTATTTT

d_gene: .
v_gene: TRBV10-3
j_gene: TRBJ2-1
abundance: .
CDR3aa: CAISEIRRGQFF
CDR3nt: TGTGCCATCAGTGAAATTAGACGGGGGCAGTTCTTC

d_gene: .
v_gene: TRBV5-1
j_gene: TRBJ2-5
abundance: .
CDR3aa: CASSTGVGQADEETQYF
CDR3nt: TGCGCCAGCAGCACTGGAGTGGGTCAGGCAGATGAAGAGACCCAGTACTTC

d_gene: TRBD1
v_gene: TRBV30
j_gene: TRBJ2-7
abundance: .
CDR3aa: CAWSVPAGGYGEQYF
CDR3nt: TGTGCCTGGAGTGTCCCAGCAGGGGGATACGGCGAGCAGTACTTC

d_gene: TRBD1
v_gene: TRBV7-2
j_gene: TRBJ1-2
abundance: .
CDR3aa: CASSRITGGANGYTF
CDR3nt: TGTGCCAGCAGCAGGATCACAGGGGGCGCGAATGGCTACACCTTC

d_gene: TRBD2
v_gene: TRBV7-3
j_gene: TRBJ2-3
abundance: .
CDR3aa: CASSLSGSSSDTQYF
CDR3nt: TGTGCCAGCAGCTTAAGCGGGAGTAGCTCAGATACGCAGTATTTT

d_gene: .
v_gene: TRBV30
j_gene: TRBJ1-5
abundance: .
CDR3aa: CAWSEDSFVQPQHF
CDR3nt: TGTGCCTGGAGTGAGGACAGTTTTGTCCAGCCCCAGCATTTT

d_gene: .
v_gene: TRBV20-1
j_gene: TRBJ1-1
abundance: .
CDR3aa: CSASSGAEAFF
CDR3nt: TGCAGTGCTAGTTCCGGGGCTGAAGCTTTCTTT

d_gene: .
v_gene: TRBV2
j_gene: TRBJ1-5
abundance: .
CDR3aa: CASSEGLRGQNQPQHF
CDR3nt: TGTGCCAGCAGTGAGGGGTTGAGAGGGCAGAATCAGCCCCAGCATTTT

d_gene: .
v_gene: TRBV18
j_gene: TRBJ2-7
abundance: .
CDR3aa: CASSPQSGYEQYF
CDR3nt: TGTGCCAGCTCACCACAATCCGGCTACGAGCAGTACTTC

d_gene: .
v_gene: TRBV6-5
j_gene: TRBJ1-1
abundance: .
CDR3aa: CASSYGQNGNTEAFF
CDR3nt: TGTGCCAGCAGTTACGGGCAGAACGGAAACACTGAAGCTTTCTTT